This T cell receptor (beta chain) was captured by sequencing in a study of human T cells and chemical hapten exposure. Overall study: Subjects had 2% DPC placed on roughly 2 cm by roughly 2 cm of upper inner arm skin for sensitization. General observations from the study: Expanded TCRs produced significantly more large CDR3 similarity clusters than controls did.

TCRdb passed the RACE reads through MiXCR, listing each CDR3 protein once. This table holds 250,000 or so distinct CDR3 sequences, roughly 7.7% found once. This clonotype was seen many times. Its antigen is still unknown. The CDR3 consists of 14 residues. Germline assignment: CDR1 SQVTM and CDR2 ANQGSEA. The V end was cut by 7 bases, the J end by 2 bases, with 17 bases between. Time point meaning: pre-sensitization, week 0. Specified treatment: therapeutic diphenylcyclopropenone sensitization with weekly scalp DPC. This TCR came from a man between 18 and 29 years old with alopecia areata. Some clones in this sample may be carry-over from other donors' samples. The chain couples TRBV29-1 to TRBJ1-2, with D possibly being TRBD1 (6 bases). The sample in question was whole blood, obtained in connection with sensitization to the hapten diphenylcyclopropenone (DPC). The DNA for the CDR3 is TGCAGCGGGAGTCTGACAGGACCCAACTATGGCTACACCTTC. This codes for CSGSLTGPNYGYTF.